This TCR beta chain was profiled in a study of cytomegalovirus exposure and HLA in healthy donors. Vbeta (60) and Jbeta (13) primers were used in the PCR. Only in-frame clones appear in the TCRdb table, and some are missing; sequencing was by immunoSEQ multiplex PCR. The sample shows roughly 140,000 clones, approximately 80% of them seen only once. With regard to this clone: Its antigen remains unidentified.

Overall study findings and caveats: Earlier analysis looked at TCR beta V segments, and most were productive about 87% or about 30% of the time.

This CDR3 has 16 amino acids. Germline lookup yields CDR1 MDHEN and CDR2 SYDVKM. V gave up 6 bases and J gave up 3 bases, with 17 bases separating them. The clonotype was recovered from a woman in her 40s in good health and CMV-seropositive. The sequenced material came from PBMCs. The chain joins TRBV28 to TRBJ2-2; TRBD2 is a possible D gene (6 bases). This CDR3 reads CASRRDFSADTGELFF. CDR3 sequence (DNA): TGTGCCAGCAGAAGGGACTTCTCTGCGGACACCGGGGAGCTGTTTTTT.